The subject of this entry is one T cell receptor (beta chain). Its antigen is still unknown. It has no much larger one-base neighbor in the sample; base qualities were not kept. The germline V gene supplies CDR1 MNHNS and CDR2 SASEGT. The CDR3 runs 16 amino acids, cysteine and phenylalanine included. Only CDR3 DNA remains: 48 bases, in frame from the first base. From V the trimming removes 2 bases and from J it removes 2 bases, while the gene matches leave 6 bases of the junction unaccounted for. Library method: the immunoSEQ multiplex PCR assay. TCRdb stores this immuneACCESS table with in-frame sequences only. Part of the clones is absent; in the studies checked, under half of the shortfall reflects unresolved V genes, and no reason is known for the rest. This sample has tens of thousands of clones in its table, and over 75% of those were observed once. 4% to 5% of the sample is held by the ten biggest clonotypes.

The record originates from a study of technical replicates of blood from several donors (dated by TCRdb to between 2016 and 2019). This clonotype was sampled from a human donor in good health. Some clones in this sample may be carry-over from other donors' samples. The chain uses TRBV6-1 and TRBJ2-1; 7 of the junction bases match TRBD2. The specimen was PBMCs. The DNA sequence is TGTGCCAGCAGTGAATCTGGTGCGGGGGCCTACAATGAGCAGTTCTTC. This yields the protein CASSESGAGAYNEQFF.